The 30 T cell receptor beta chains given below trace back to one sample, sequenced in a study of Graves' ophthalmopathy and Graves' hyperthyroidism (dated by TCRdb to about 2018). Sequencing was carried out with an Illumina HiSeq 2000. For repertoire sequencing, the TCR beta CDR3 regions were amplified from RNA transcripts. HTBI primers and the Qiagen OneStep RT-PCR kit were used in a first-round RT-PCR, which was followed by a second-round multiplex PCR, size selection and purification. In-frame beta chains were kept once TCRdb had trimmed the public reads at Q25 with fastp and called clones with MiXCR. Every distinct CDR3 protein forms one entry, paired with its most common genes and DNA. The sample yields roughly 610,000 distinct CDR3 sequences; approximately 21% were counted once. The ten largest clones take up more than 5.5% of the sample. The sequencing sample was made of peripheral blood. The receptors here all came from a woman between 18 and 29 years old with stable Graves' hyperthyroidism. Some clones in this sample may be carry-over from other donors' samples. Donor details come from another sample of the same person, matched by shared clones.

This clonotype came up a few times. The gene calls are TRBV3-1 and TRBJ2-7, with D hard to call. The CDR3 extends over 12 amino acids. V was shortened by 4 bases and J by 7 bases, with 11 bases between the two germline ends. Germline assignment: CDR1 LGHDT and CDR2 YNNKEL (reference sequence). The CDR3 region is CASSPYSGEQYF. In DNA form, the CDR3 reads TGTGCCAGCAGCCCTTACTCTGGAGAGCAGTACTTC.

This clonotype was counted many times. V is TRBV19 and J is TRBJ2-2, with D uncertain. The CDR3 is 12 amino acids. CDR1 and CDR2 (germline): LNHDA, SQIVND (reference sequence). Trimming took off 7 bases at V and 7 bases at J, with 10 bases between the two ends. The CDR3 here is CASTSKVGELFF. The CDR3 coding sequence is TGTGCCAGTACCTCTAAGGTCGGGGAGCTGTTTTTT.

The chain links TRBV12-5 to TRBJ1-5; a weak D match, TRBD1 (5 bases). In germline, CDR1 is LGHNT, CDR2 FRNRAP. V lost 3 bases to trimming and J lost 6 bases, with 9 bases between them. The CDR3 totals 13 residues. CDR3 residues: CASGLGDGQPQHF. In DNA form, the CDR3 reads TGTGCTAGTGGTTTAGGGGACGGTCAGCCCCAGCATTTT.

The chain uses TRBV28 and TRBJ2-5; no definite D call. Germline loops: CDR1 MDHEN, CDR2 SYDVKM. The V and J ends lost 5 bases and 3 bases respectively, with 10 bases between them. CDR3 size: 13 residues. CDR3 sequence (DNA): TGTGCCAGCAGTCCCCGCGAGGAAGAGACCCAGTACTTC. Translated: CASSPREEETQYF.

In its sample, this clonotype was seen a few times. The genes are TRBV29-1 and TRBJ2-7; D gene uncertain. Germline CDR1 reads SQVTM; CDR2 reads ANQGSEA. V gave up 4 bases and J gave up 6 bases, with 16 bases separating them. The CDR3 length is 13 residues. CDR3 in amino acids: CSVVKTIPGEQYF. DNA of the CDR3: TGCAGCGTTGTAAAGACCATCCCGGGCGAGCAGTACTTC.

This clonotype was observed a handful of times. V gene TRBV6-2 or TRBV6-3 combines with J gene TRBJ2-7, with TRBD2 matching 12 bases. Per the germline V gene, CDR1 is MNHEY and CDR2 is SVGEGT. The CDR3 covers 19 residues. With 2 bases clipped from V and 0 bases from J, the junction kept 11 bases outside the gene matches. CDR3: CASSYPSYGLAGYSYEQYF. In nucleotides, the CDR3 is TGTGCCAGCAGTTACCCCTCCTATGGACTAGCGGGGTACTCCTACGAGCAGTACTTC.

This clonotype was recorded many times. The chain is built from TRBV19 and TRBJ1-6, with D maybe TRBD1 (5 bases). The CDR3 totals 14 residues. V gave up 7 bases and J gave up 7 bases, with 14 bases separating them. Germline V lookup: CDR1 LNHDA, CDR2 SQIVND (reference sequence). The CDR3: CASTTRGWNSPLHF. CDR3 in DNA: TGTGCCAGTACCACCCGGGGGTGGAATTCACCCCTCCACTTT.

This clonotype was seen repeatedly, ten times or more. The J gene is TRBJ1-2, the V gene TRBV28, with 7 bases fitting TRBD1. The germline CDR1 and CDR2 sequences are MDHEN and SYDVKM. This CDR3 is built from 14 residues. Unmatched junction bases numbered 9, after V lost 6 bases and J lost 5 bases. The CDR3 region is CASSSTAGGYGYTF. CDR3 nucleotide sequence: TGTGCCAGCAGCTCTACCGCAGGGGGATATGGCTACACCTTC.

This clonotype was recorded many times. The genes are TRBV6-5 and TRBJ1-6; D gene unclear. CDR3 length: 15 residues. V was cut by 2 bases and J by 0 bases, with 5 bases left in between. Germline assignment: CDR1 MNHEY and CDR2 SVGAGI. CDR3 residues: CASSYRLSYNSPLHF. In DNA form, the CDR3 reads TGTGCCAGCAGTTACAGGCTCTCCTATAATTCACCCCTCCACTTT.

The rearrangement uses TRBV6-5 and TRBJ2-7, with D unresolved. Trimming shortened V by 2 bases and J by 6 bases, and 11 bases separated the two germline ends. This CDR3 spans 13 amino acids. Germline V gene lookup returns CDR1 MNHEY and CDR2 SVGAGI. CDR3 nucleotide sequence: TGTGCCAGCAGTTACCCCAGTAGTTCCGAGCAGTACTTC. It specifies CASSYPSSSEQYF.

This sequence joins TRBV12-3 or TRBV12-4 and TRBJ1-3; D is uncertain. Deletions cut 5 bases from V and 0 bases from J, with 8 bases between. CDR3 length equals 14 residues. This CDR3 reads CASSPTRSGNTIYF. In DNA form, the CDR3 reads TGTGCCAGCAGTCCGACTCGCTCTGGAAACACCATATATTTT.

This clonotype was seen many times. The rearrangement joins TRBV6-1 to TRBJ2-3, with 7 bases lining up with TRBD1. Germline V lookup: CDR1 MNHNS, CDR2 SASEGT. The CDR3 contains 14 residues. V lost 5 bases to trimming and J lost 1 base; unmatched junction nucleotides: 3. The CDR3 loop is CASSPDRGTDTQYF. The CDR3 DNA is TGTGCCAGCAGTCCTGACAGGGGCACAGATACGCAGTATTTT.

In this sample, this clonotype turned up many times. V is TRBV20-1 and J is TRBJ1-1; D gene uncertain. Between the trimmed V and J ends, which lost 4 bases and 3 bases, there was a span of 18 bases. The germline V gene has CDR1 DFQATT and CDR2 SNEGSKA (reference sequence). The CDR3 has 15 residues. CDR3 bases: TGCAGTGCTAACCGGGCCTCGTTGGAGGACACTGAAGCTTTCTTT. As protein: CSANRASLEDTEAFF.

This clonotype was detected only a few times. The chain is built from TRBV12-3 or TRBV12-4 and TRBJ1-1; D is unresolved. The CDR3 contains 14 residues. Trimming cost V 7 bases and J 1 base, with 13 bases left between them. The CDR3, as DNA: TGTGCCAGCAACCTCCCCGTGGGGAACACTGAAGCTTTCTTT. Its protein is CASNLPVGNTEAFF.

This clonotype was seen repeatedly, ten times or more. This chain uses TRBV6-1 with TRBJ2-5; D tentatively fits TRBD1 or TRBD2 (5 bases each). V was shortened by 6 bases and J by 2 bases, with 22 bases between the two germline ends. Germline V gene lookup returns CDR1 MNHNS and CDR2 SASEGT. CDR3 length equals 17 residues. In nucleotides, the CDR3 is TGTGCCAGCAGACCCTCCACCCCGGGACGCCTTCAAGAGACCCAGTACTTC. Residues: CASRPSTPGRLQETQYF.

The table lists this clonotype with many counts. The chain is built from TRBV11-2 and TRBJ1-2, with D possibly TRBD1 on 5 matching bases. Trimming took off 8 bases at V and 0 bases at J, with 7 bases between the two ends. The CDR3 runs to 12 residues. The germline CDR1 and CDR2 sequences are SGHAT and FQNNGV. The CDR3 reads CASQGANYGYTF. In DNA, the CDR3 is TGTGCCAGCCAGGGAGCTAACTATGGCTACACCTTC.

This clonotype was recorded only once. An end of the junction does not agree with germline; a read error may underlie this. The genes are TRBV7-8 and TRBJ2-7; a weak D match, TRBD2 (6 bases). The CDR3 is 14 residues long. Germline CDR1 is SGHVS and CDR2 is FQNEAQ. The CDR3 nucleotides read TGTGCCAGCAGCTCAACTATCGGGGGTTACGATCAGTACTTC. This translates into CASSSTIGGYDQYF.

V usage is TRBV6-5 and J usage is TRBJ2-7, with 7 bases aligning to TRBD1. The CDR3 is 14 residues long. Unmatched junction bases numbered 4, after V lost 2 bases and J lost 3 bases. The germline CDR1 and CDR2 sequences are MNHEY and SVGAGI. CDR3 sequence reads: CASSYQGQDYEQYF. In nucleotides, the CDR3 is TGTGCCAGCAGTTACCAAGGACAGGACTACGAGCAGTACTTC.

Comment on this clonotype: It may be a read error: a sequence one base away is much more abundant. The chain joins TRBV10-3 to TRBJ2-7; 7 bases match TRBD1. Trimming removed 6 bases from V and 2 bases from J; junction bases left unmatched: 10. The CDR3 has 15 residues. Per the germline V gene, CDR1 is ENHRY and CDR2 is SYGVKD. In nucleotides, the CDR3 is TGTGCCATCAGGGAAACCGGGACAGACCCCTACGAGCAGTACGTC. This encodes CAIRETGTDPYEQYV.

This clonotype was seen at least ten times. The chain uses TRBV12-3 or TRBV12-4 and TRBJ1-1, with 7 bases matching TRBD1. V shed 8 bases and J 0 bases; nucleotides not matched to a gene: 3. There are 13 residues in the CDR3. As DNA, the CDR3 is TGTGCCAGCGTGGGACAGATGAACACTGAAGCTTTCTTT. Protein product: CASVGQMNTEAFF.

The table lists this clonotype with many counts. V and J are TRBV6-2 or TRBV6-3 and TRBJ1-5; no clear D gene. The V end lost 6 bases, the J end lost 5 bases, and 8 bases lay between the germline ends. Per germline, CDR1 MNHEY and CDR2 SVGEGT. CDR3 length equals 12 residues. The CDR3: CASSPQDQPQHF. CDR3 bases: TGTGCCAGCAGCCCTCAGGATCAGCCCCAGCATTTT.

This clonotype was observed at least ten times. The chain is built from TRBV28 and TRBJ2-2; 10 bases are shared with TRBD2. V was clipped by 6 bases and J by 5 bases; unmatched bases: 3. CDR3 length equals 14 residues. The germline gives CDR1 MDHEN, CDR2 SYDVKM. The CDR3 nucleotides are TGTGCCAGCAGGGAAGCGGGAGGGACCGGGGAGCTGTTTTTT. It specifies CASREAGGTGELFF.

The chain recombines TRBV9 with TRBJ1-2; D gene unclear. Per germline, CDR1 SGDLS and CDR2 YYNGEE. This CDR3 is 15 amino acids long. The CDR3 nucleotides read TGTACCCAGTCTAACCGGCCGCCACATGCATATGGCTACACCTTC. It is translated as CTQSNRPPHAYGYTF.

The chain carries TRBV20-1 and TRBJ1-2; TRBD1 aligns across 8 bases. This CDR3 is 15 amino acids long. V lost 0 bases to trimming and J lost 7 bases; unmatched junction nucleotides: 10. Per germline, CDR1 DFQATT and CDR2 SNEGSKA (reference sequence). The CDR3 DNA reads as TGCAGTGCTAGAGAGTCAGGACAGGGTTTCGGTGGCTACACCTTC. Amino acids: CSARESGQGFGGYTF.

V and J are TRBV7-8 and TRBJ2-2; D is uncertain. Germline lookup yields CDR1 SGHVS and CDR2 FQNEAQ. The CDR3 is 13 residues long. V lost 5 bases to trimming and J lost 3 bases, with 7 bases between them. The CDR3 DNA reads TGTGCCAGCAGCGCCCACTACACCGGGGAGCTGTTTTTT. Protein sequence: CASSAHYTGELFF.

CDR3 protein: CASSETSGGLSVQYF. The DNA of the CDR3 is TGTGCCAGCAGCGAGACTAGCGGGGGGCTTAGCGTGCAGTACTTC. The chain employs TRBV7-3 and TRBJ2-7, with TRBD2 identical over 13 bases. The CDR3 sequence is 15 residues long. Trimming removed 5 bases from V and 9 bases from J; junction bases left unmatched: 10. Germline CDR1 reads SGHTA; CDR2 reads FQGTGA. The entire variable domain, with the rest obtained from reference TRBV7-3 and TRBJ2-7, is as follows: GAGVSQTPSNKVTEKGKYVELRCDPISGHTALYWYRQSLGQGPEFLIYFQGTGAADDSGLPNDRFFAVRPEGSVSTLKIQRTERGDSAVYLCASSETSGGLSVQYFGPGTRLTVT.

This sequence joins TRBV6-5 and TRBJ1-6; TRBD1 matches at 8 bases. Germline-derived CDR1 and CDR2 are MNHEY and SVGAGI. The CDR3 is 15 amino acids. Unmatched junction bases numbered 4, after V lost 2 bases and J lost 7 bases. The CDR3 loop reads CASSYRTGKNSPLHF. The CDR3, as DNA: TGTGCCAGCAGTTACCGGACAGGGAAAAATTCACCCCTCCACTTT.

The CDR3 nucleotides read TGTGCCAGCAGTCCCGGGCTTTCCCTCGAGCAGTACTTC. Translation: CASSPGLSLEQYF. The chain is built from TRBV6-2 or TRBV6-3 and TRBJ2-7; D is unresolved. The CDR3 extends over 13 amino acids. Germline V gene lookup returns CDR1 MNHEY and CDR2 SVGEGT. Trimming left V 5 bases short and J 6 bases short, with 14 bases between.

This clonotype has a count of ten or more. At one end, the junction sequence differs from germline, possibly due to a read error. The V gene is TRBV11-2, the J gene TRBJ2-7; D is ambiguous. This CDR3 region has 10 residues. Germline assignment: CDR1 SGHAT and CDR2 FQNNGV. CDR3 loop: CASSNYEQYF. For the CDR3, the DNA is TGCGCCAGCAGCAACTACGAGCAGTACTTC. Filled out from reference TRBV11-2 and TRBJ2-7, the complete variable domain reads EAGVAQSPRYKIIEKRQSVAFWCNPISGHATLYWYQQILGQGPKLLIQFQNNGVVDDSQLPKDRFSAERLKGVDSTLKIQPAKLEDSAVYLCASSNYEQYFGPGTRLTVT.

This clonotype was seen at least ten times. This chain links TRBV6-1 with TRBJ1-2; possibly TRBD1 for D (5 bases). V was pared by 11 bases and J by 0 bases, with 19 bases between. The CDR3 is made up of 15 amino acids. From germline, CDR1 is MNHNS and CDR2 SASEGT. CDR3 amino acids: CAAKRGVSSNYGYTF. The CDR3 DNA sequence: TGTGCCGCAAAAAGAGGGGTCTCTTCTAACTATGGCTACACCTTC.